This TCR beta chain was profiled in a study of shared clonotypes between healthy human individuals. Study-wide findings and caveats: A handful of donors showed sharing of approximately 4.7% of naive CD4 clonotypes.

TCRdb's table, derived via immunoSEQ multiplex PCR, lists solely in-frame clones and lacks some. Of about 2.1 million clones detected, about 94% appear once; the ten largest clones hold 1.5% to 2%. On this clone: Antigen unknown.

Positive CCR7 selection of CD45RO-negative cells yielded the naive CD8 cells, and terminally differentiated effector memory CD45RA+ cells were excluded. In germline, CDR1 is MNHNS, CDR2 SASEGT. The germline V and J ends were trimmed by 3 bases and 2 bases, with 14 bases remaining between them. The CDR3 length is 16 residues. This sequence was found in a man aged 18-30 years in good health. Some clones in this sample may be carry-over from other donors' samples. The source material was naive CD8+ T cells from PBMCs. The V gene is TRBV6-1, the J gene TRBJ1-5; D is undetermined. The chain's CDR3 is CASSEERSYGNQPQHF. The CDR3 nucleotides are TGTGCCAGCAGTGAGGAGCGCTCGTATGGCAATCAGCCCCAGCATTTT.